A selection of T cell receptor beta chains follows, all from one sample in a study of radiotherapy plus CTLA-4 blockade in lung cancer. Some clones are missing from TCRdb's copy, which holds only in-frame ones; the method was immunoSEQ multiplex PCR. The sample lists roughly 62,000 clones; around 69% were seen once. The sequencing used peripheral blood, collected from a patient treated with radiotherapy plus ipilimumab. These receptors were taken from a human donor with non-small cell lung cancer who had a complete response to radiotherapy plus ipilimumab. The CDR3 runs from the conserved cysteine through the conserved F or W. The D gene is left open where the match is weak. Size is omitted from some rows. Given values are once, few, many or a class for expanded clones.

CASMNWGAVETQYF,TGTGCCAGCATGAATTGGGGAGCTGTCGAGACCCAGTACTTC,TRBV28,.,.,TRBJ2-5
CASSMRGLPSTDTQYF,TGTGCCAGTAGTATGAGGGGACTTCCTAGCACAGATACGCAGTATTTT,TRBV19,.,.,TRBJ2-3
CASSAGRYEQYF,TGTGCCAGCAGTGCAGGAAGGTACGAGCAGTACTTC,TRBV27,.,.,TRBJ2-7
CASSYGQPGEQYF,TGTGCCAGCAGCTACGGACAGCCGGGGGAGCAGTACTTC,TRBV5-4,.,.,TRBJ2-7
CASGGQGAIEQYF,TGTGCCAGCGGGGGGCAGGGGGCCATCGAGCAGTACTTC,TRBV6-1,TRBD1,.,TRBJ2-7
CASSRKHGLSDTQYF,TGTGCCAGCAGCCGAAAGCATGGGCTTTCAGATACGCAGTATTTT,TRBV7-9,.,once,TRBJ2-3
CASSRGISGDGNEQFF,TGTGCCAGCAGCCGCGGCATTTCGGGGGACGGCAATGAGCAGTTCTTC,TRBV5-4,.,.,TRBJ2-1
CASSIPRDNQPQHF,TGTGCCAGTAGTATCCCCAGGGACAATCAGCCCCAGCATTTT,TRBV19,.,few,TRBJ1-5
CASNPSGRVVEQYF,TGTGCCAGCAATCCTAGCGGGAGAGTCGTCGAGCAGTACTTC,TRBV7-9,TRBD2,.,TRBJ2-7
CATKDRDTGEQYF,TGTGCCACCAAGGACAGGGACACGGGCGAGCAGTACTTC,TRBV27,TRBD1,.,TRBJ2-7
CASAPGGRGIETQYF,TGTGCTAGTGCCCCGGGTGGGCGGGGGATAGAGACCCAGTACTTC,TRBV12-5,TRBD2,few,TRBJ2-5
CASSPYRGQGDTQYF,TGTGCCAGTAGTCCCTACAGGGGGCAGGGAGATACGCAGTATTTT,TRBV19,TRBD1,.,TRBJ2-3
CATREDKTGATGELFF,TGTGCCACCAGAGAAGACAAGACAGGGGCCACCGGGGAGCTGTTTTTT,TRBV19,TRBD1,.,TRBJ2-2
CASSSPWTPGYTF,TGTGCCAGCAGTTCCCCTTGGACACCAGGCTACACCTTC,TRBV6-5,.,.,TRBJ1-2
CASRVGTGGVTGELFF,TGTGCCAGCAGGGTCGGGACAGGCGGTGTTACGGGGGAGCTGTTTTTT,TRBV27,TRBD1,.,TRBJ2-2
CASSPRGSRADEQYF,TGTGCCAGCAGCCCCCGTGGAAGCAGGGCCGACGAGCAGTACTTC,TRBV7-2,.,few,TRBJ2-7
CASSTSGRAPGELFF,TGTGCCAGCAGTACGAGCGGGAGGGCCCCCGGGGAGCTGTTTTTT,TRBV28,TRBD2,.,TRBJ2-2
CASSPPVFVHEQFF,TGTGCCAGCAGCCCCCCGGTCTTCGTGCATGAGCAGTTCTTC,TRBV7-8,.,.,TRBJ2-1
CASSAAGTGGLRSGNTIYF,TGTGCCAGCAGCGCCGCCGGGACAGGGGGCCTGCGCTCTGGAAACACCATATATTTT,TRBV9,TRBD1,.,TRBJ1-3
CASARDYEQYF,TGTGCCAGCGCGAGGGATTACGAGCAGTACTTC,TRBV2,.,.,TRBJ2-7
CASSNTWNTEAFF,TGTGCCAGCAGCAACACCTGGAACACTGAAGCTTTCTTT,TRBV9,.,.,TRBJ1-1
CASSDPTGTEQFF,TGCGCCAGCAGTGATCCGACAGGGACTGAGCAGTTCTTC,TRBV10-1,TRBD1,.,TRBJ2-1
CASSFRGAAHVASYEQYF,TGTGCCAGCAGTTTCCGGGGGGCCGCCCACGTAGCGTCCTACGAGCAGTACTTC,TRBV7-9,.,.,TRBJ2-7
CAINPTGSTYEQYF,TGTGCCATCAACCCGACAGGGAGCACCTACGAGCAGTACTTC,TRBV10-3,TRBD1,.,TRBJ2-7
CSVVQGRVTEAFF,TGCAGCGTCGTTCAGGGGCGTGTCACTGAAGCTTTCTTT,TRBV29-1,.,once,TRBJ1-1
CASSIGGSQPQHF,TGTGCCAGTAGTATCGGGGGTAGTCAGCCCCAGCATTTT,TRBV19,.,.,TRBJ1-5
CSVATAAGGNGYTF,TGCAGCGTTGCTACCGCGGCAGGAGGAAATGGCTACACCTTC,TRBV29-1,.,.,TRBJ1-2
CASSRIMRDRANGANVLTF,TGTGCCAGCTCCCGTATCATGCGGGACAGGGCTAATGGGGCCAACGTCCTGACTTTC,TRBV18,TRBD1,.,TRBJ2-6
CASSFPTGSSPLHF,TGTGCCAGCAGCTTTCCGACAGGGAGTTCACCCCTCCACTTT,TRBV5-6,TRBD1,.,TRBJ1-6
CASSPLPPLAGAYNEQFF,TGTGCCAGCTCACCACTACCACCACTAGCGGGAGCCTACAATGAGCAGTTCTTC,TRBV18,TRBD2,.,TRBJ2-1
CASSLPGLVNEQFF,TGTGCCAGTAGTCTCCCGGGACTAGTCAATGAGCAGTTCTTC,TRBV19,TRBD2,.,TRBJ2-1
CASSRSGGGSEKLFF,TGTGCCAGCAGTCGGTCCGGGGGCGGGAGTGAAAAACTGTTTTTT,TRBV28,.,.,TRBJ1-4
CASSLWRRGPYEQYF,TGTGCCAGCAGTTTATGGCGCAGGGGACCCTACGAGCAGTACTTC,TRBV28,.,.,TRBJ2-7
CASSVATGGETQYF,TGTGCCAGCAGCGTAGCGACAGGGGGGGAGACCCAGTACTTC,TRBV9,TRBD1,.,TRBJ2-5
CSVSNRGGQPQHF,TGCAGCGTTTCCAACAGGGGCGGTCAGCCCCAGCATTTT,TRBV29-1,TRBD1,.,TRBJ1-5
CASSATAGTGGTDTQYF,TGTGCCAGCAGCGCCACCGCCGGGACAGGGGGCACAGATACGCAGTATTTT,TRBV11-3,TRBD1,few,TRBJ2-3
CASSIFASGDTDTQYF,TGTGCCAGTAGTATTTTCGCTAGCGGGGACACAGATACGCAGTATTTT,TRBV19,TRBD2,.,TRBJ2-3
CASSQVQGSSYNSPLHF,TGCGCCAGCAGCCAAGTACAGGGGAGCTCCTATAATTCACCCCTCCACTTT,TRBV4-3,TRBD1,.,TRBJ1-6
CASSYLQGRSEAFF,TGTGCCAGCAGTTACCTCCAGGGAAGATCTGAAGCTTTCTTT,TRBV6-5,.,few,TRBJ1-1
CASSIGDYSNQPQHF,TGTGCCAGTAGTATAGGAGACTATAGCAATCAGCCCCAGCATTTT,TRBV19,.,.,TRBJ1-5